These 17 T cell receptor beta chains originate from one sample sequenced in a study of blood T cell repertoires in COVID-19. The repertoire was sequenced with immunoSEQ multiplex PCR; TCRdb's copy has only in-frame clones and lacks some. The table has 70,000 to 85,000 clones, under 95% seen once. Sequencing input: peripheral blood. These receptors were obtained from a human donor in a cohort sampled during active COVID-19.

The chain couples TRBV19 to TRBJ2-3; 8 positions match TRBD2. The V and J ends lost 6 bases and 2 bases, in that order; junction bases with no gene match: 7. Germline V gene sequence: CDR1 LNHDA, CDR2 SQIVND (reference sequence). CDR3 length: 15 residues. Here the CDR3 reads CASSGLAAVTDTQYF. CDR3 coding DNA: TGTGCCAGTAGCGGACTAGCTGCGGTCACAGATACGCAGTATTTT.

In DNA, the CDR3 is TGTGCCAGCAGTTCCCCCTCCGGGACAGGGAACCAGCCCCAGCATTTT. Translating gives CASSSPSGTGNQPQHF. The chain couples TRBV28 to TRBJ1-5; 9 nucleotides match TRBD1. V was pared by 4 bases and J by 7 bases, with 11 bases of the junction left unmatched. The CDR3 length is 16 residues. CDR1 and CDR2 (germline): MDHEN, SYDVKM.

The gene calls are TRBV5-6 and TRBJ1-3, with a tentative D call TRBD1 (6 bases). Germline V gene sequence: CDR1 SGHDT, CDR2 YYEEEE. V lost 5 bases to trimming and J lost 2 bases, with 11 bases between them. The CDR3 has 14 amino acids. This CDR3 reads CASRVRDTGNTIYF. The DNA for the CDR3 is TGTGCCAGCAGGGTCCGGGACACTGGAAACACCATATATTTT.

The CDR3 bases are TGTGCCAGCAGGACAGGGGGCGGACCCACCTACAATGAGCAGTTCTTC. Protein: CASRTGGGPTYNEQFF. J is TRBJ2-1 and V is TRBV28; 10 bases match TRBD1. Germline values: CDR1 MDHEN, CDR2 SYDVKM. CDR3 length: 16 amino acids. V was pared by 6 bases and J by 2 bases, with 7 bases of the junction left unmatched.

The chain is built from TRBV5-1 and TRBJ2-5, with 8 nucleotides matching TRBD1. V lost 4 bases and J lost 1; bases outside the gene matches: 9. The CDR3 has 16 amino acids. CDR1 and CDR2 from the germline V gene are SGHRS and YFSETQ. CDR3 nucleotide sequence: TGCGCCAGCAGCAAGTTCCGGGACAGGCCCCAAGAGACCCAGTACTTC. It is translated as CASSKFRDRPQETQYF.

The genes are TRBV9 and TRBJ2-7; D call uncertain. Between the trimmed V and J ends, which lost 4 bases and 6 bases, there was a span of 14 bases. This CDR3 has 13 residues. CDR1 is SGDLS, CDR2 YYNGEE, per germline. DNA for the CDR3: TGTGCCAGCAGCCAACTGAATTCAGGCGAGCAGTACTTC. As protein: CASSQLNSGEQYF.

This sequence joins TRBV30 and TRBJ2-7, with 11 bases lining up with TRBD1. The V gene's germline CDR1 is GTSNPN and CDR2 SVGIG (reference sequence). J was trimmed by 0 bases and V by 2 bases; bases with no gene match: 3. The CDR3 is 15 amino acids. CDR3 protein: CAWSKGTGGSYEQYF. As DNA, the CDR3 is TGTGCCTGGAGTAAGGGGACAGGGGGCTCCTACGAGCAGTACTTC.

V is TRBV5-1 and J is TRBJ2-5; D is undetermined. This CDR3 is 16 amino acids long. V was pared by 3 bases and J by 2 bases, with 17 bases between. Germline CDR1 reads SGHRS; CDR2 reads YFSETQ. CDR3: CASSSKVGRRQETQYF. In nucleotides, the CDR3 is TGCGCCAGCAGCTCTAAGGTTGGGCGAAGACAAGAGACCCAGTACTTC.

The genes are TRBV19 and TRBJ2-1; 8 bases line up with TRBD2. Germline V gene sequence: CDR1 LNHDA, CDR2 SQIVND (reference sequence). The ends lost 3 bases at V and 5 bases at J; junction bases unmatched: 6. This CDR3 is 15 amino acids long. CDR3 coding DNA: TGTGCCAGTAGTATCCCCGGGACTAGTCACAATGAGCAGTTCTTC. Encoded protein: CASSIPGTSHNEQFF.

The J gene is TRBJ1-1, the V gene TRBV29-1, with unresolved D. Between the trimmed V and J ends, which lost 7 bases and 1 base, there was a span of 4 bases. This CDR3 contains 10 residues. Germline CDR1 reads SQVTM; CDR2 reads ANQGSEA. This CDR3 reads CSAGNTEAFF. The CDR3 DNA reads as TGCAGCGCCGGGAACACTGAAGCTTTCTTT.

CDR3 sequence reads: CASHLEPGELFF. The CDR3 DNA sequence: TGTGCCAGCCACCTGGAGCCCGGGGAGCTGTTTTTT. This chain connects TRBV18 to TRBJ2-2; D ambiguous. Germline V gives CDR1 KGHSH, CDR2 LQKENI. V lost 8 bases, J lost 6 bases, and 10 bases lay in between. The length of the CDR3 is 12 residues.

The CDR3 nucleotides read TGTGCCAGCAGCCAGGCGGGAGGGGGTCGCACAGATACGCAGTATTTT. It is translated as CASSQAGGGRTDTQYF. The chain uses TRBV13 and TRBJ2-3, with 9 bases that match TRBD2. The CDR3 loop spans 16 amino acids. V lost 5 bases, J lost 1 base, and 7 bases stayed unmatched. CDR1 is PRHDT, CDR2 FYEKMQ, per germline (reference sequence).

This sequence joins TRBV19 and TRBJ1-5; D is perhaps TRBD1 (6 bases). This CDR3 comprises 14 residues. Germline V lookup: CDR1 LNHDA, CDR2 SQIVND (reference sequence). V lost 3 bases to trimming and J lost 3 bases, with 9 bases between them. CDR3 in DNA: TGTGCCAGTAGTATGGGGGACAACAATCAGCCCCAGCATTTT. It translates to CASSMGDNNQPQHF.

This chain connects TRBV28 to TRBJ1-2, with 7 bases lining up with TRBD1. V lost 5 bases and J lost 7; bases outside the gene matches: 4. The CDR3 has 12 residues. The germline V gene has CDR1 MDHEN and CDR2 SYDVKM. The CDR3 reads CASSRQGGGYTF. In DNA, the CDR3 is TGTGCCAGCAGTCGACAGGGTGGTGGCTACACCTTC.

V and J are TRBV5-1 and TRBJ2-7; tentatively, D is TRBD1 (5 bases). CDR1 is SGHRS, CDR2 YFSETQ, per germline. This CDR3 comprises 13 residues. The V end lost 4 bases, the J end lost 7 bases, and 15 bases lay between the germline ends. The chain's CDR3 is CASSRPGPTEQYF. DNA of the CDR3: TGCGCCAGCAGCCGGCCAGGGCCGACTGAGCAGTACTTC.

This rearrangement joins TRBV7-2 to TRBJ2-7; 8 positions match TRBD1. CDR3 length equals 14 residues. V trimming: 4 bases; J trimming: 3 bases; junction bases outside the gene matches: 5. Germline CDR1 reads SGHTA; CDR2 reads FQGNSA. CDR3 region: CASSSGTGYYEQYF. The CDR3 DNA sequence: TGTGCCAGCAGCTCCGGGACAGGATACTACGAGCAGTACTTC.

The rearrangement uses TRBV15 and TRBJ1-5, with TRBD1 as a possible D gene (6 bases). The V end was cut by 3 bases, the J end by 1 base, with 13 bases between. This CDR3 contains 16 residues. CDR1 is LNHNV and CDR2 is YYDKDF in the germline V gene (reference sequence). In DNA form, the CDR3 reads TGTGCCACCAGCAGGGCCCGACAGGAGAGCAATCAGCCCCAGCATTTT. Amino acids: CATSRARQESNQPQHF.